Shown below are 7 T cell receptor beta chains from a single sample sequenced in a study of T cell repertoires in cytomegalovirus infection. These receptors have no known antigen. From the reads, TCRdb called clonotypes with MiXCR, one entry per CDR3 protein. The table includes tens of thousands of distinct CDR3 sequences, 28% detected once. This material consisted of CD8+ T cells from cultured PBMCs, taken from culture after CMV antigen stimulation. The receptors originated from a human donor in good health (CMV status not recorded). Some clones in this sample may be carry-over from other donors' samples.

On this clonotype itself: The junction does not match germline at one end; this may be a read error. DNA for the CDR3: TGTGCCAGCAGTTCCGGGACAGGTTACACGCTTGGGGTCCAAAAGACCCAGTACTTC. Translation gives CASSSGTGYTLGVQKTQYF. The chain joins TRBV12-3 or TRBV12-4 to TRBJ2-5; TRBD1 matches at 8 bases. The CDR3 spans 19 residues.

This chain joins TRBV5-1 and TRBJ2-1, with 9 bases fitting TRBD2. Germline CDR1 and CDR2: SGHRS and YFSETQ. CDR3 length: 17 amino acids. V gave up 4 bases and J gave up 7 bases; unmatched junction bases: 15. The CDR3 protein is CASSPYGGGGARNEQFF. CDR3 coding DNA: TGCGCCAGCAGCCCCTACGGGGGCGGGGGGGCCCGGAATGAGCAGTTCTTC.

CDR3 DNA: TGTGCCAGCAGTCCCGGACAGGGCGGTAATGAGCAGTTCTTC. It specifies CASSPGQGGNEQFF. The chain has TRBV27 and TRBJ2-1, with 8 positions matching TRBD1. With 5 bases clipped from V and 7 bases from J, the junction kept 7 bases outside the gene matches. CDR1 MNHEY and CDR2 SMNVEV come from the germline V gene (reference sequence). This CDR3 spans 14 amino acids.

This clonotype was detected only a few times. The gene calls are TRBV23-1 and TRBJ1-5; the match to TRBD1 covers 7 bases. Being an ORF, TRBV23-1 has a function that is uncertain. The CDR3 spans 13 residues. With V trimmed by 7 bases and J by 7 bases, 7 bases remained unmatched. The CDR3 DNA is TGCGCCAGCACTACAGGGGCCGGGCAGCCCCAGCATTTT. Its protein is CASTTGAGQPQHF.

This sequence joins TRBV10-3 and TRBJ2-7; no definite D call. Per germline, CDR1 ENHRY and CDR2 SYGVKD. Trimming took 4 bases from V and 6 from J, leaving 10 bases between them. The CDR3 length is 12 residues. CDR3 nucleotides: TGTGCCATCAGTGGGTCGATTCCCGAGCAGTACTTC. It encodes CAISGSIPEQYF.

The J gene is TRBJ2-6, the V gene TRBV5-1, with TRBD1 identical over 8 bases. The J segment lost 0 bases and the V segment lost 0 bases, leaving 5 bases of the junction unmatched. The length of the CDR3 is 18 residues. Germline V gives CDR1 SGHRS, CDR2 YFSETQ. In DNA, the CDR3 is TGCGCCAGCAGCTTGGGTCAGGGGGCTTTCTCTGGGGCCAACGTCCTGACTTTC. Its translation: CASSLGQGAFSGANVLTF.

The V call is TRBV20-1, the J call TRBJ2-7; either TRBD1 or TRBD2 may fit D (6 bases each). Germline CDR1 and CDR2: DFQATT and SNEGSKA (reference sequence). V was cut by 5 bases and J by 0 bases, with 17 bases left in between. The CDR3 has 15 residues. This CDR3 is CSALGGGGGSYEQYF. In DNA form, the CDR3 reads TGCAGTGCTTTAGGGGGTGGAGGGGGCTCCTACGAGCAGTACTTC.